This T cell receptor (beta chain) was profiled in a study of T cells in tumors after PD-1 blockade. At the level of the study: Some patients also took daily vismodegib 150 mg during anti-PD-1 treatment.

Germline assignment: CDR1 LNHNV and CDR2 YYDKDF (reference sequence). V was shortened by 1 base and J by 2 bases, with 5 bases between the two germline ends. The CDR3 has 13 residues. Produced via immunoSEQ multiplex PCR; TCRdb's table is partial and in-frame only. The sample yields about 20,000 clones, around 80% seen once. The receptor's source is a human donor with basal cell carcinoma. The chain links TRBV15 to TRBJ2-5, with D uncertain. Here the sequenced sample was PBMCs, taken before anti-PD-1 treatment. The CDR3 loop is CATSRVAQETQYF. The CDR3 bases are TGTGCCACCAGCAGAGTAGCACAAGAGACCCAGTACTTC. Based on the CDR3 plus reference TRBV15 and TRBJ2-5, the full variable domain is DAMVIQNPRYQVTQFGKPVTLSCSQTLNHNVMYWYQQKSSQAPKLLFHYYDKDFNNEADTPDNFQSRRPNTSFCFLDIRSPGLGDTAMYLCATSRVAQETQYFGPGTRLLVL.